What follows describes a single T cell receptor (beta chain). In its sample, this clone was seen once. Its recognized antigen is unknown. No base-level quality is on record; no much larger clone is a single base apart. CDR1 and CDR2 are drawn from the germline V gene: SGHAT, FQNNGV. V lost 1 base and J lost 3 bases, and the count of bases not matched to a germline gene is 4. The CDR3 has 16 amino acids, counting the end cysteine and phenylalanine. Only the CDR3 DNA stays, 48 bases, in frame from base 1. The cohort comprised 550 to 700 healthy bone marrow donors. At the time of sampling, all cohort members were nominally healthy, though unrecorded immune exposures were likely present. The donor was CMV seronegative and was included in the group of approximately 350 seronegative cohort members. Each donor provided a peripheral blood sample, and peripheral blood mononuclear cells were used for TCR beta sequencing. The Qiagen DNeasy Blood Extraction Kit was used to extract genomic DNA from the blood cell samples.

This entry is derived from a study of cytomegalovirus exposure and HLA in healthy donors (dated by TCRdb to 2016 to 2017). Turning to the overall study: In an earlier analysis of approximately 640 of the donors, 250 to 350 Gb of sequence data and about 110 million unique TCR beta sequences from 150 million to 200 million T cells were reported. The study aimed to test whether signatures of past pathogen exposure could be identified by cataloging public T cell receptors. An earlier analysis of 500 to 650 of the donors applied high-throughput TCR beta sequencing to assess whether each TCR beta V gene segment acted as functional or pseudogenic. A separate validation cohort of approximately 130 different subjects was used in addition to the approximately 700-subject first cohort. The study profiled the T cell repertoires of under 850 subjects by immunosequencing and related them to cytomegalovirus serostatus. Typing coverage varied by locus: roughly 629-640 donors for A, B, C, DRB1 and DQB1; 500 to 550 for DQA1; around 570 for DPA1; fewer than 480 for DPB1. High-throughput TCR immunosequencing, statistical association of individual TCRs with disease status, and machine learning were combined to predict cytomegalovirus infection status. Every repertoire in the discovery cohort had been generated on one and the same sequencing platform. Among a few hundred genotyped donors of the cohort, an average of roughly 240,000 unique TCR beta nucleotide sequences were sequenced per donor, roughly 20% of them non-productive. About 5 DR-DQ haplotypes were handled as single units for association and clustering, since linkage in the cohort was strong. Roughly 290 gigabases of sequencing data and around 90 million unique TCR sequences made up an early release that covered several hundred HLA-typed donors. Donor age, sex, ethnicity and CMV serostatus were compiled alongside the repertoire data. In a later genetic analysis, genome-wide SNP genotypes for about three fifths of the roughly 670 donors were used, and that subset was treated as a discovery cohort. In a later analysis, previously published TCR beta repertoires from 666 donors were re-analyzed and high-resolution HLA genotyping was added so that TCR occurrence patterns could be studied. Of the approximately 400 genotyped donors, 80% to 90% were placed in the genetic ancestry cluster associated with self-reported Caucasian donors. Rather than using new phenotypic data, the later analysis identified candidate immune exposures from TCR beta sequences and from how often those sequences occurred across donors. HLA typing included class I and class II loci at four-digit resolution. What the authors observed across the whole study: Compared with equally common non-associated chains, HLA-associated TCR beta chains in a later analysis were more clonally expanded and had lower generation probabilities. A few of the identified cytomegalovirus-associated TCR beta chains were confirmed in vitro to be specific for cytomegalovirus antigens. In a later analysis, the rate of TCR association differed among HLA loci, with DRB1 alleles having the most associated TCRs and HLA-C alleles having the fewest. Most TCR sequences were seen in very few donors, while some public TCRs were found in many individuals. CMV serostatus was the only immune exposure information available for the cohort. Sequencing depth was assumed to be roughly uniform across donors in the presence/absence analyses, though that assumption may not hold. A later analysis associated 16,951 TCR beta sequences with specific HLA alleles at a false discovery rate of 0.05. Some IMGT-functional V segments, including TRBV6-2 and TRBV6-3, could not be distinguished by the 87-base-pair reads and were therefore excluded. Correlated functional status among segregating V segments might reflect linkage disequilibrium, but an unknown experimental factor could not be ruled out. Because counts were too low, seventeen rarely observed V segments, including chromosome 9 orphons, were excluded from the earlier analysis of fewer than 650 of the donors. In the study, 150 to 200 TCR beta chains were listed as associated with cytomegalovirus. In a later genetic analysis, fewer N-insertions in productive TCRs were reported among donors in an Asian-associated ancestry cluster than the roughly 640-donor mean. A cluster of highly shared sequence variants was judged likely to represent a technical artifact of the sequencing pipeline. In a later analysis, most CMV-associated TCR beta chains were found to appear HLA-restricted, with HLA associations seemingly driven largely by CMV exposure. A further reported finding was that TCR beta sequences accurately predicted the HLA-A and HLA-B alleles for most subjects in the first cohort. When HLA alleles, especially DR and DQ, strongly co-occurred, TCR associations were difficult to assign to individual alleles. The classifier was reported to diagnose cytomegalovirus status with high specificity and sensitivity in both the original cohort and the validation cohort. It was suggested by the authors that the approach could potentially be generalized to other disease states and immunological phenotypes. In an earlier analysis of about 540 of the donors, most TCR beta V segments were observed in productive rearrangements about 87% or about 30% of the time, broadly matching IMGT annotations. In a later genetic analysis, a missense DCLRE1C variant was associated with V-gene and J-gene trimming of TCR beta chains, and the association was replicated in an independent cohort. Because HLA typing was unavailable for some donors at each locus, only the typed subset was used in association tests. In this cohort, only TCR beta chains were sequenced, and detectable features were limited by the absence of alpha or paired-chain data. According to a later analysis, parvovirus B19, influenza, CMV and Epstein-Barr virus appeared linked to several top co-occurrence clusters.

The library was built by means of the immunoSEQ multiplex PCR assay. A mixture of 60 forward primers for TCR Vbeta segments and 13 reverse primers for TCR Jbeta segments was used in the multiplex PCR. The CDR3 region of rearranged TCR beta genes was amplified from genomic DNA by a multiplex PCR assay. On the Illumina HiSeq System, the amplified TCR beta libraries were sequenced as 87-base-pair reads. The source study handled its data this way. Across the 670 or so repertoires, a later analysis counted tens of millions of unique TCR beta chains, approximately 10 million of which were shared by at least two donors. Raw reads were error-corrected and collapsed into unique sequences by a nearest-neighbor algorithm in which closely related sequences were merged to remove PCR and sequencing errors. CDR3 sequences were aligned to IMGT reference sequences to assign V, D and J gene segments. For a sequence to be retained, at least a six-nucleotide match to both a V gene segment and a J gene segment was required. A rearrangement was called productive if the CDR3 had no stop codons and remained in frame with V and J, and every other rearrangement was called non-productive. CDR3 was defined by IMGT convention, running from the second conserved V-encoded cysteine to the conserved J-encoded phenylalanine. Sequences without an unambiguous match to a single V gene segment were excluded from the earlier analysis of about 600 of the donors. An earlier analysis of approximately 590 of the donors called V segments functional above 56.7% productive rearrangements and segregating when the between-donor standard deviation exceeded 5%. A statistical classification framework was developed to diagnose cytomegalovirus status using the catalog of TCR beta chain sequences. A later analysis assigned V and J genes by comparing TCR nucleotide sequences with IMGT/GENE-DB human TR gene sequences. In a later analysis, CDR3 sequences and most-parsimonious VDJ recombination scenarios were assigned using the TCRdist pipeline. In a later analysis, every TCR beta chain was defined by the combination of its CDR3 amino acid sequence and its V-gene family, and reads without a unique V-gene family were dropped. In a later analysis, some 600 highly shared, low-generation-probability nucleotide sequences were removed to address suspected cross-contamination and a sequencing artifact. For each public chain, a later analysis derived a clonal expansion index from normalized ranks of inferred template counts within each repertoire. A later analysis computed generation probabilities with a VDJ recombination model fitted to out-of-frame rearrangements, and checked the results against IGoR. In a later analysis, TCR-TCR, TCR-HLA and TCR-CMV co-occurrence was scored with hypergeometric tests, and a repertoire-size bias correction was applied to TCR pairs. In a later analysis, false discovery rates were estimated by permuting HLA or CMV assignments 20 times. In a later analysis, co-occurring TCRs were grouped with DBSCAN, and TCRdist sequence similarity was added when clustering was performed within HLA-allele-positive subsets. Repertoires with fewer than 30,000 or more than 120,000 public chains were left out of co-occurrence clustering, as were five repertoires with anomalous nucleotide sharing. Imported from immuneACCESS, the table was reduced by TCRdb to in-frame sequences with V and J called. These copies leave out some clones; in studies compared against another copy, an unresolved V gene accounts for under half, and the cause of the remainder is not known. That table furnishes V, J and clone size, whereas the DNA furnished D and trimming. The sample has under 200,000 clones on record, 80% to 90% of them singletons. The ten largest clones add up to over 10% of the sample.

The sequencing sample was made of PBMCs. The sequence links TRBV11-2 to TRBJ2-3, with 10 junctional bases fitting TRBD2. The receptor comes from a woman between 50 and 59 years old in good health and CMV-seronegative. The nucleotides read TGTGCCAGCAGCTTAGTGAGCGGGGGGGGAACAGATACGCAGTATTTT. This is translated as CASSLVSGGGTDTQYF.